This entry lists 2 T cell receptor beta chains sequenced from one sample in a study of blood T cell repertoires in COVID-19. Profiled with immunoSEQ multiplex PCR; TCRdb holds only in-frame clones, not every one. The data show approximately 150,000 clones, around nine tenths seen once. Sequencing was done on a sample of peripheral blood. These receptor sequences come from a man between 65 and 85 years old with active COVID-19.

CDR3 amino acids: CASRLGTTYGYTF. CDR3 bases: TGTGCCAGCAGATTGGGGACAACCTATGGCTACACCTTC. The V call is TRBV28, the J call TRBJ1-2; D possibly corresponds to TRBD1 (6 bases). CDR3 size: 13 residues. From germline, CDR1 is MDHEN and CDR2 SYDVKM. V was cut by 6 bases and J by 4 bases, with 12 bases left in between.

V and J are TRBV11-2 and TRBJ1-3; D remains unclear. Germline CDR1 is SGHAT and CDR2 is FQNNGV. The CDR3 covers 17 residues. Deletions cut 1 base from V and 0 bases from J, with 13 bases between. CDR3 sequence reads: CASSLVGRQFSGNTIYF. In DNA form, the CDR3 reads TGTGCCAGCAGCTTAGTAGGCAGGCAGTTCTCTGGAAACACCATATATTTT. The full variable domain, completed using reference TRBV11-2 and TRBJ1-3, is EAGVAQSPRYKIIEKRQSVAFWCNPISGHATLYWYQQILGQGPKLLIQFQNNGVVDDSQLPKDRFSAERLKGVDSTLKIQPAKLEDSAVYLCASSLVGRQFSGNTIYFGEGSWLTVV.